The rows below give T cell receptor beta chains drawn from one sample of a study of blood T cell repertoires in COVID-19. Libraries were prepared by immunoSEQ multiplex PCR; TCRdb keeps only in-frame clonotypes and omits some of them. The data contain 95,000 or so clones, 75% to 90% of them singletons. Sequencing input: peripheral blood. All receptors derive from a woman in her 70s with acute or convalescent COVID-19. The CDR3 runs from the conserved cysteine through the conserved F or W. Each record gives: J gene, clone size, D gene, V gene, CDR3 protein, CDR3 DNA. A D gene is named only where the DNA matches it firmly. Clone size appears in some rows only: once, few, many, or a class for an expanded clone.

J: TRBJ2-3; size: NA; D: NA; V: TRBV11-2; CDR3: CASSPQGLGTDTQYF; DNA: TGTGCCAGCAGCCCGCAGGGACTCGGCACAGATACGCAGTATTTT
J: TRBJ1-5; size: NA; D: NA; V: TRBV6-2/TRBV6-3; CDR3: CASSQAYREYSNQPQHF; DNA: TGTGCCAGCAGCCAAGCCTACAGGGAATATAGCAATCAGCCCCAGCATTTT
J: TRBJ2-4; size: NA; D: NA; V: TRBV6-5; CDR3: CASSPPEGIQYF; DNA: TGTGCCAGCAGCCCCCCCGAGGGCATTCAGTACTTC
J: TRBJ1-5; size: NA; D: TRBD1; V: TRBV7-9; CDR3: CASSRDSSNQPQHF; DNA: TGTGCCAGCAGCCGGGACAGTAGCAATCAGCCCCAGCATTTT
J: TRBJ1-2; size: NA; D: TRBD1; V: TRBV28; CDR3: CASRPTGVGGYTF; DNA: TGTGCCAGCAGACCAACAGGGGTTGGCGGCTACACCTTC
J: TRBJ2-1; size: NA; D: TRBD2; V: TRBV5-1; CDR3: CASSGGSGRANNEQFF; DNA: TGCGCCAGCAGCGGGGGTAGCGGGAGGGCTAACAATGAGCAGTTCTTC
J: TRBJ1-6; size: NA; D: NA; V: TRBV19; CDR3: CASSSRGNSPLHF; DNA: TGTGCCAGTAGCTCCAGGGGTAATTCACCCCTCCACTTT
J: TRBJ2-3; size: NA; D: TRBD1; V: TRBV18; CDR3: CASSPRTGESTQYF; DNA: TGTGCCAGCTCACCACGGACAGGGGAGAGTACGCAGTATTTT
J: TRBJ1-1; size: once; D: TRBD1; V: TRBV6-5; CDR3: CASSYSRGQGGTEAFF; DNA: TGTGCCAGCAGTTACTCGCGGGGACAGGGGGGCACTGAAGCTTTCTTT
J: TRBJ2-5; size: once; D: TRBD2; V: TRBV9; CDR3: CASSVVLAGVETQYF; DNA: TGTGCCAGCAGCGTAGTGCTAGCGGGGGTAGAGACCCAGTACTTC
J: TRBJ1-1; size: NA; D: NA; V: TRBV12-3/TRBV12-4; CDR3: CATTPRGDTEAFF; DNA: TGTGCCACCACGCCTCGGGGGGACACTGAAGCTTTCTTT
J: TRBJ1-6; size: few; D: NA; V: TRBV4-1; CDR3: CASSTTVSSYNSPLHF; DNA: TGCGCCAGCAGTACGACAGTGAGCTCCTATAATTCACCCCTCCACTTT
J: TRBJ2-2; size: few; D: TRBD1; V: TRBV19; CDR3: CASRGTVTGELFF; DNA: TGTGCCAGTAGGGGGACAGTTACCGGGGAGCTGTTTTTT
J: TRBJ2-2; size: NA; D: NA; V: TRBV7-7; CDR3: CASSPLIATNTGELFF; DNA: TGTGCCAGCAGCCCCCTGATAGCCACGAACACCGGGGAGCTGTTTTTT
J: TRBJ1-5; size: once; D: TRBD1; V: TRBV2; CDR3: CASSERQGNNQPQHF; DNA: TGTGCCAGCAGTGAACGACAGGGAAACAATCAGCCCCAGCATTTT
J: TRBJ2-3; size: NA; D: NA; V: TRBV4-2; CDR3: CASSHADTQYF; DNA: TGTGCCAGCAGCCACGCGGATACGCAGTATTTT
J: TRBJ1-6; size: NA; D: TRBD1; V: TRBV18; CDR3: CASSPSGTANNSPLHF; DNA: TGTGCCAGCTCACCATCAGGGACAGCTAATAATTCACCCCTCCACTTT
J: TRBJ2-6; size: NA; D: NA; V: TRBV18; CDR3: CASSLQVSSGANVLTF; DNA: TGTGCCAGCTCACTTCAAGTCAGCTCTGGGGCCAACGTCCTGACTTTC
J: TRBJ2-5; size: NA; D: TRBD1; V: TRBV5-1; CDR3: CASSPGQGQETQYF; DNA: TGCGCCAGCAGCCCCGGACAGGGACAGGAGACCCAGTACTTC
J: TRBJ2-4; size: NA; D: NA; V: TRBV19; CDR3: CASSINRNVLAKNIQYF; DNA: TGTGCCAGTAGTATAAACAGGAACGTGCTAGCCAAAAACATTCAGTACTTC
J: TRBJ1-4; size: few; D: NA; V: TRBV7-2; CDR3: CASSPGQGRGTNEKLFF; DNA: TGTGCCAGCAGCCCCGGCCAGGGGCGCGGGACTAATGAAAAACTGTTTTTT
J: TRBJ2-1; size: NA; D: NA; V: TRBV27; CDR3: CASSSGAGERFNEQFF; DNA: TGTGCCAGCAGTTCAGGCGCAGGGGAGCGTTTTAATGAGCAGTTCTTC
J: TRBJ1-6; size: NA; D: NA; V: TRBV15; CDR3: CATSRDLADYNSPLHF; DNA: TGTGCCACCAGCAGAGATCTGGCCGACTATAATTCACCCCTCCACTTT
J: TRBJ1-4; size: NA; D: NA; V: TRBV5-6; CDR3: CASSLDRGGFATNEKLFF; DNA: TGTGCCAGCAGCTTGGATAGGGGAGGGTTTGCAACTAATGAAAAACTGTTTTTT
J: TRBJ2-1; size: NA; D: TRBD1; V: TRBV24-1; CDR3: CATRPTGLPYNEQFF; DNA: TGTGCCACCAGACCGACAGGGTTACCCTACAATGAGCAGTTCTTC
J: TRBJ1-4; size: NA; D: TRBD1; V: TRBV13; CDR3: CASSPISGGPYGEKLFF; DNA: TGTGCCAGCAGCCCCATATCAGGGGGACCGTATGGGGAAAAACTGTTTTTT